This T cell receptor beta chain was identified in a study of blood T cells in healthy people across ages. Study outcomes and limitations: Naive T cell percentage and TCR beta diversity correlated strongly.

Samples had at least 6 million PBMCs isolated from them. Per sample, no less than 5 micrograms of total RNA were extracted. Germline CDR1 SEHNR, CDR2 FQNEAQ (reference sequence). The length of the CDR3 is 15 residues. V lost 0 bases, J lost 0 bases, and 8 bases lay in between. A second PCR of about 7 to 11 cycles used a sample-barcoded 5' primer and a J-beta primer mix. Each CDR3 protein is one row after TCRdb ran MiXCR on the 5' RACE reads. The sample yields about 620,000 distinct CDR3 sequences, around 20% seen once. About this clonotype: As yet, its antigen is unknown.

The sample was blood. The TCR sequence derives from a man aged 65 to 85 in good health. The genes are TRBV7-9 and TRBJ1-1, with no clear D. The CDR3 sequence is CASSLAQSMNTEAFF. CDR3 in DNA: TGTGCCAGCAGCTTAGCCCAGAGTATGAACACTGAAGCTTTCTTT.